These 26 T cell receptor beta chains came from one sample sequenced in a study of regulatory T cells in long-lasting Graves disease. Sample time point: persistent/refractory GD, antithyroid drugs over 5 years with positive TRAb. Making the TCR library involved RNA that had been extracted from PBMCs. Assembly of TCR beta libraries relied on iRepertoire HTBI primers together with Arm-PCR of CDR3 regions. TCRdb reanalysed the multiplex PCR reads using MiXCR and keeps one entry per CDR3 protein. The sample carries fewer than 400,000 distinct CDR3 sequences, around a fifth recorded once. Sequenced material: peripheral blood mononuclear cells (PBMCs), taken when the disease was refractory, from a patient treated with antithyroid drugs. The source is a female donor with Graves disease.

This clonotype appeared many times. The gene calls are TRBV19 and TRBJ1-2, with D possibly TRBD1 on 5 matching bases. The CDR3 consists of 16 residues. With 3 bases removed from V and 2 bases from J, the gap between germline ends came to 16 bases. Germline assignment: CDR1 LNHDA and CDR2 SQIVND (reference sequence). The DNA of the CDR3 is TGTGCCAGTAGTATTCGGGCAGGGACTACCAACTATGGCTACACCTTC. Protein product: CASSIRAGTTNYGYTF.

This chain connects TRBV12-3 or TRBV12-4 to TRBJ2-7, with D possibly TRBD1 on 7 matching bases. The germline V and J ends were trimmed by 3 bases and 2 bases, with 20 bases remaining between them. CDR3 size: 17 residues. The CDR3 here is CASSFSYAQGRTYEQYF. The CDR3 DNA is TGTGCCAGCAGTTTTTCGTACGCACAGGGGAGGACCTACGAGCAGTACTTC.

This clonotype was seen a handful of times. The rearrangement joins TRBV11-2 to TRBJ2-5, with 10 bases that match TRBD1. Gene TRBJ2-7 matches the end of the DNA better, so the J call may be wrong. CDR1 and CDR2 (germline): SGHAT, FQNNGV. There are 17 residues in the CDR3. The CDR3 sequence: CASSLVGGGTGDYEQYF. In nucleotides, the CDR3 is TGTGCCAGCAGCTTAGTGGGAGGCGGGACAGGGGACTACGAGCAGTACTTC.

This clonotype appeared many times. The V and J genes are TRBV19 and TRBJ2-6; the D is unclear. The length of the CDR3 is 15 residues. Germline CDR1 LNHDA, CDR2 SQIVND (reference sequence). V was shortened by 10 bases and J by 0 bases, with 13 bases between the two germline ends. The CDR3 DNA reads as TGTGCCACTTCGATCACGTCCTCTGGGGCCAACGTCCTGACTTTC. Its translation is CATSITSSGANVLTF.

In this sample, this clonotype turned up many times. The CDR3 region has the DNA TGTGCCAGCAGGACCGGAGGCTATGGCTACACCTTC. It codes for CASRTGGYGYTF. This chain uses TRBV6-1 with TRBJ1-2; D is ambiguous. The CDR3 is 12 residues long. The V and J ends lost 6 bases and 4 bases respectively, with 9 bases between them. Looked up from germline, CDR1 is MNHNS and CDR2 is SASEGT.

This clonotype came up many times. The chain uses TRBV5-5 and TRBJ2-2; D remains unclear. The CDR3 sequence is 13 residues long. With 0 bases removed from V and 4 bases from J, the gap between germline ends came to 4 bases. The germline V gene encodes CDR1 SGHKS and CDR2 YYEKEE (reference sequence). CDR3 bases: TGTGCCAGCAGCTTGGCAAGCACCGGGGAGCTGTTTTTT. Residues: CASSLASTGELFF.

V is TRBV6-9 and J is TRBJ2-5, with D perhaps matching TRBD1 (6 bases). Germline lookup yields CDR1 MNHGY and CDR2 SVAAGI. The CDR3 consists of 15 residues. V lost 3 bases, J lost 1 base, and 12 bases lay in between. CDR3 bases: TGTGCCAGCAGTTACTCTCAGGGGCTCCAAGAGACCCAGTACTTC. Its protein product is CASSYSQGLQETQYF.

There are a few counts of this clonotype. This rearrangement joins TRBV9 to TRBJ1-1; 9 bases are a match to TRBD1. V trimming: 4 bases; J trimming: 6 bases; junction bases outside the gene matches: 10. The CDR3 extends over 15 amino acids. The germline CDR1 and CDR2 sequences are SGDLS and YYNGEE. Here the CDR3 DNA reads TGTGCCAGCAGCCCCCCGACAGGGGGAATCGCTGAAGCTTTCTTT. Translated: CASSPPTGGIAEAFF.

This CDR3 is CASSIISYSNQPQHF. CDR3 coding DNA: TGTGCCAGTAGTATTATCTCATATAGCAATCAGCCCCAGCATTTT. The chain combines TRBV19 with TRBJ1-5; D call uncertain. V was trimmed by 3 bases and J by 0 bases, leaving 9 bases between them. Germline V gene sequence: CDR1 LNHDA, CDR2 SQIVND (reference sequence). The CDR3 has 15 residues.

This clonotype was seen repeatedly, ten times or more. The chain employs TRBV12-3 or TRBV12-4 and TRBJ2-2; no firm D call. The CDR3 loop spans 15 amino acids. V was trimmed by 5 bases and J by 5 bases, leaving 15 bases between them. The CDR3 sequence is CASSPYPPGTGELFF. The DNA of the CDR3 is TGTGCCAGCAGTCCTTATCCCCCCGGAACCGGGGAGCTGTTTTTT.

Remarks on this clonotype: This clone may be a read error of a much larger clone one base away. V is TRBV6-2 or TRBV6-3 and J is TRBJ2-1, with 9 positions matching TRBD1. With the DNA end fitting TRBJ2-5 better, the J assignment may be wrong. The CDR3 runs to 14 residues. CDR1 is MNHEY and CDR2 is SVGEGT in the germline V gene. CDR3: CASMRDRVEEAQYF. The DNA for the CDR3 is TGTGCCAGCATGCGGGACAGGGTAGAAGAGGCCCAGTACTTC.

CDR3 loop: CASSIAGTGNYEQYF. Written as DNA, the CDR3 is TGTGCCAGTAGTATCGCCGGGACAGGGAATTACGAGCAGTACTTC. The rearrangement uses TRBV19 and TRBJ2-7, with 9 bases fitting TRBD1. The length of the CDR3 is 15 residues. From germline, CDR1 is LNHDA and CDR2 SQIVND (reference sequence). Trimming removed 3 bases from V and 4 bases from J; junction bases left unmatched: 7. The whole variable domain, filled in from reference TRBV19 and TRBJ2-7, reads DGGITQSPKYLFRKEGQNVTLSCEQNLNHDAMYWYRQDPGQGLRLIYYSQIVNDFQKGDIAEGYSVSREKKESFPLTVTSAQKNPTAFYLCASSIAGTGNYEQYFGPGTRLTVT.

The chain couples TRBV9 to TRBJ2-5, with 11 bases aligning to TRBD1. CDR1 SGDLS and CDR2 YYNGEE come from the germline V gene. With 3 bases clipped from V and 6 bases from J, the junction kept 4 bases outside the gene matches. The CDR3 is made up of 14 amino acids. CDR3 nucleotides: TGTGCCAGCAGCGCAGGACAGGGGGCAAAGACCCAGTACTTC. Translated: CASSAGQGAKTQYF.

This clonotype was counted at least ten times. The chain is built from TRBV2 and TRBJ2-7; 7 positions match TRBD2. The CDR3 totals 14 residues. The germline gives CDR1 SNHLY, CDR2 FYNNEI. After removal of 7 bases from V and 3 bases from J, the junction contained 9 bases not matched to a gene. The CDR3 loop reads CASTMQGGSYEQYF. The CDR3, as DNA: TGTGCCAGCACGATGCAGGGAGGGAGCTACGAGCAGTACTTC. Full variable domain (outside the CDR3, taken from reference TRBV2 and TRBJ2-7): EPEVTQTPSHQVTQMGQEVILRCVPISNHLYFYWYRQILGQKVEFLVSFYNNEISEKSEIFDDQFSVERPDGSNFTLKIRSTKLEDSAMYFCASTMQGGSYEQYFGPGTRLTVT.

This clonotype was counted only a few times. The chain uses TRBV3-1 and TRBJ2-4; TRBD2 matches at 9 bases. Germline assignment: CDR1 LGHDT and CDR2 YNNKEL (reference sequence). The trim removed 2 bases at V and 4 bases at J, leaving 18 bases unmatched. The CDR3 consists of 20 residues. The CDR3 region is CASSQPSRTSPAGGKNIQYF. The CDR3 DNA reads TGTGCCAGCAGCCAACCCTCCCGAACGAGCCCCGCGGGGGGGAAAAACATTCAGTACTTC.

The chain couples TRBV3-1 to TRBJ2-5; 7 bases fit TRBD2. Trimming took 0 bases from V and 0 from J; bases not matched to a gene: 7. CDR3 length: 17 amino acids. Germline V gene data show CDR1 as LGHDT and CDR2 as YNNKEL (reference sequence). The CDR3 DNA reads TGTGCCAGCAGCCAAGAGATTTCCGGGACTAACCAAGAGACCCAGTACTTC. This codes for CASSQEISGTNQETQYF.

This clonotype has only a few counts. The chain combines TRBV7-2 with TRBJ2-2; D remains ambiguous. V was trimmed by 5 bases and J by 7 bases, leaving 17 bases between them. CDR1 is SGHTA, CDR2 FQGNSA, per germline. The CDR3 length is 15 residues. CDR3: CASSPTPLIGGELFF. DNA for the CDR3: TGTGCCAGCAGCCCGACCCCCCTCATAGGCGGGGAGCTGTTTTTT.

This chain joins TRBV19 and TRBJ1-2; D ambiguous. Trimming took 3 bases from V and 3 from J, leaving 11 bases between them. Germline-derived CDR1 and CDR2 are LNHDA and SQIVND (reference sequence). This CDR3 contains 14 residues. CDR3 amino acids: CASSIRARDYGYTF. The CDR3 DNA follows: TGTGCCAGTAGTATTCGGGCACGGGACTATGGCTACACCTTC.

The chain employs TRBV20-1 and TRBJ1-1; TRBD1 matches at 7 bases. The germline CDR1 and CDR2 sequences are DFQATT and SNEGSKA (reference sequence). The CDR3 sequence is 12 residues long. The ends lost 6 bases at V and 8 bases at J; junction bases unmatched: 9. The CDR3 DNA reads as TGCAGTGCCACTACAACAGGGGACGAAGCTTTCTTT. Residues: CSATTTGDEAFF.

This clonotype was counted a few times. This sequence joins TRBV14 and TRBJ2-2, with D uncertain. Between the trimmed V and J ends, which lost 0 bases and 3 bases, there was a span of 2 bases. Germline CDR1 and CDR2: SGHDN and FVKESK. This CDR3 is 13 amino acids long. The CDR3 is CASSQDYTGELFF. The CDR3 bases are TGTGCCAGCAGCCAAGACTACACCGGGGAGCTGTTTTTT.

The chain recombines TRBV27 with TRBJ1-2, with D possibly being TRBD1 (6 bases). There are 14 residues in the CDR3. Per germline, CDR1 MNHEY and CDR2 SMNVEV (reference sequence). V dropped 4 bases and J dropped 0 bases, with 9 bases sitting between them. In nucleotides, the CDR3 is TGTGCCAGCAGTTACAGGGCCTCTAACTATGGCTACACCTTC. This translates into CASSYRASNYGYTF.

This chain links TRBV7-3 with TRBJ2-7, with TRBD2 matching 14 bases. Germline CDR1 and CDR2: SGHTA and FQGTGA. The CDR3 consists of 15 residues. V dropped 5 bases and J dropped 6; count of bases not matched to a gene: 6. Here the CDR3 reads CASSLLGLAGGEQYF. In DNA form, the CDR3 reads TGTGCCAGCAGCCTGCTCGGACTAGCGGGAGGCGAGCAGTACTTC.

Many counts were recorded for this clonotype. The chain has TRBV12-3 or TRBV12-4 and TRBJ2-7, with 7 bases fitting TRBD1. The junction had 12 bases not matched to a gene; V was cut back by 3 bases and J by 1 base. CDR3 length: 17 amino acids. CDR3 region: CASSFTPGQMISYEQYF. As DNA, the CDR3 is TGTGCCAGCAGTTTTACCCCGGGACAGATGATTTCCTACGAGCAGTACTTC.

A few counts support this clonotype. The gene calls are TRBV10-3 and TRBJ1-1, with 7 bases that match TRBD1. Germline CDR1 reads ENHRY; CDR2 reads SYGVKD. The CDR3 totals 18 residues. V lost 3 bases, J lost 0 bases, and 13 bases stayed unmatched. Here the CDR3 reads CAISDLYGRGGLNTEAFF. The CDR3 DNA is TGTGCCATCAGTGACCTCTACGGCAGGGGGGGACTGAACACTGAAGCTTTCTTT.

The sample holds many counts of this clonotype. The chain employs TRBV27 and TRBJ1-1; D remains unclear. V dropped 6 bases and J dropped 5 bases, with 13 bases sitting between them. Looked up from germline, CDR1 is MNHEY and CDR2 is SMNVEV (reference sequence). The CDR3 has 13 residues. The CDR3, as DNA: TGTGCCAGCAGCCCTTACCCTGGAACTGAAGCTTTCTTT. Protein: CASSPYPGTEAFF.

This clonotype was found many times. The junction departs from the called germline gene at one end, perhaps through a read error. This chain uses TRBV7-7 with TRBJ2-5; 13 nucleotides line up with TRBD2. This CDR3 is built from 17 residues. Per the germline V gene, CDR1 is SSHAT and CDR2 is FNYEAQ (reference sequence). Here the CDR3 reads CASSLGGLAGFRETQYF. CDR3 nucleotide sequence: TGTGCTAGCAGCCTAGGGGGACTAGCGGGGTTTCGAGAGACCCAGTACTTC.